Listed below are T cell receptor beta chains from one sample, sequenced in a study of chemoradiotherapy in HPV16-positive cancers. The protocol was immunoSEQ multiplex PCR, while the TCRdb copy is restricted to in-frame clones and leaves out a portion. The sample yields several hundred clones, 83% seen once. The sequenced sample was tumor tissue, obtained from a patient who underwent chemoradiotherapy. Receptors were obtained from a human donor with HPV-associated anogenital cancer. Each CDR3 is given with its conserved first and last residue. The D gene is left open where the match is weak. Not all rows give a size; the values are once, few, many and, for expanded clones, a class.

CASSPSSDLALVFWEQFF	TGCGCCAGCAGCCCCTCATCCGATCTGGCCCTCGTTTTCTGGGAGCAGTTCTTC	-	TRBV4-1	TRBJ2-1	-
CASSLEQTAGYTF	TGTGCCAGCAGCTTAGAGCAGACGGCGGGCTACACCTTC	-	TRBV7-9	TRBJ1-2	-
CASSPDMGVPYEQYF	TGTGCCAGCAGCCCGGATATGGGCGTTCCCTACGAGCAGTACTTC	-	TRBV7-2	TRBJ2-7	hyperexpanded
CASSLFRTGELFF	TGTGCCAGCAGCTTATTTCGCACCGGGGAGCTGTTTTTT	-	TRBV11-2	TRBJ2-2	-
CSGSGTGGVTGELFF	TGCAGTGGTTCGGGGACAGGGGGCGTGACCGGGGAGCTGTTTTTT	TRBD1	TRBV29-1	TRBJ2-2	once
CAWGDSFYGYTF	TGTGCCTGGGGGGACAGCTTCTATGGCTACACCTTC	TRBD1	TRBV30	TRBJ1-2	-
CASSGTSGRLSGGTGELFF	TGCGCCAGCAGCGGGACTAGCGGACGCCTATCCGGTGGCACCGGGGAGCTGTTTTTT	TRBD2	TRBV10-2	TRBJ2-2	-
CASSSEPIGMIGTNYGYTF	TGCGCCAGCAGCTCCGAACCTATTGGGATGATCGGTACTAACTATGGCTACACCTTC	-	TRBV5-1	TRBJ1-2	-
CSVFSAGANVLTF	TGCAGCGTGTTTTCTGCCGGGGCCAACGTCCTGACTTTC	-	TRBV29-1	TRBJ2-6	-
CASSQEFSGSVYEQYF	TGTGCCAGCAGCCAAGAATTTAGCGGGAGTGTGTACGAGCAGTACTTC	TRBD2	TRBV4-2	TRBJ2-7	few
CASSFHFFSTDTQYF	TGTGCCAGCAGCTTCCACTTTTTTAGCACAGATACGCAGTATTTT	-	TRBV7-9	TRBJ2-3	few
CASSLTWTGGAGEQYF	TGTGCCAGCAGCTTAACCTGGACAGGGGGCGCGGGGGAGCAGTACTTC	TRBD1	TRBV7-9	TRBJ2-7	-
CASSDPRTSGLYEQYF	TGTGCCAGCAGTGACCCCCGGACTAGCGGTCTCTACGAGCAGTACTTC	TRBD2	TRBV6-4	TRBJ2-7	-
CASNRISGRAFTDTQYF	TGTGCCAGCAATCGAATTAGCGGGAGGGCCTTCACAGATACGCAGTATTTT	TRBD2	TRBV2	TRBJ2-3	few
CASSDSRGSNEKLFF	TGTGCCAGCAGCGATAGCAGGGGGTCTAATGAAAAACTGTTTTTT	TRBD1	TRBV9	TRBJ1-4	-
CASSLGQGAPGYTF	TGTGCCAGCTCGTTGGGACAGGGGGCCCCTGGCTACACCTTC	TRBD1	TRBV25-1	TRBJ1-2	-
CASSQQGFTGELFF	TGTGCTAGCAGCCAGCAGGGGTTTACCGGGGAGCTGTTTTTT	-	TRBV7-7	TRBJ2-2	-
CAWSPARGTEAFF	TGTGCCTGGAGCCCGGCGAGGGGCACTGAAGCTTTCTTT	-	TRBV30	TRBJ1-1	hyperexpanded
CSASFSRGYTF	TGCAGTGCTAGTTTTTCTCGTGGCTACACCTTC	-	TRBV20-1	TRBJ1-2	-
CALNQEETQYF	TGTGCCCTCAATCAGGAGGAGACCCAGTACTTC	-	TRBV7-9	TRBJ2-5	few
CASSVRRTSGSSDTQYF	TGTGCCAGCAGCGTACGACGGACTAGCGGGAGCTCAGATACGCAGTATTTT	TRBD2	TRBV9	TRBJ2-3	-
CAWGQTLLPQHF	TGTGCCTGGGGACAGACCCTGTTGCCCCAGCATTTT	-	TRBV30	TRBJ1-5	-
CASTQSRGGGSGANVLTF	TGTGCCAGCACCCAATCTCGGGGAGGGGGTTCTGGGGCCAACGTCCTGACTTTC	-	TRBV27	TRBJ2-6	-
CASSLTGTGGPTDTQYF	TGTGCCAGCAGCTTAACAGGGACAGGGGGCCCCACCGATACGCAGTATTTT	TRBD1	TRBV7-3	TRBJ2-3	-
CASRGQGNIQYF	TGTGCCAGCAGGGGACAGGGAAACATTCAGTACTTC	TRBD1	TRBV6-1	TRBJ2-4	-
CASSDAPVSGNTIYF	TGTGCCAGCAGTGATGCGCCGGTCTCTGGAAACACCATATATTTT	-	TRBV6-1	TRBJ1-3	-
CSVEVPGDTDTQYF	TGCAGCGTTGAAGTGCCCGGAGACACAGATACGCAGTATTTT	-	TRBV29-1	TRBJ2-3	-